The rows below give T cell receptor beta chains drawn from one sample of a study of blood T cell repertoires in COVID-19. The assay was immunoSEQ multiplex PCR, and TCRdb's table has in-frame clones only and misses some. The sample has 400,000 to 450,000 clones; 70% to 90% are singletons. The sample comprised peripheral blood. The receptor source for this set is a woman aged 40 to 50 with COVID-19, enrolled during active disease. Each CDR3 is given with its conserved first and last residue. The D gene is left open where the match is weak. For some rows the clone size is stated as once, few or many, or as a class when expanded; others skip it.

v_gene	j_gene	abundance	d_gene	CDR3nt	CDR3aa
TRBV29-1	TRBJ1-2	.	TRBD1	TGCAGCGTTCCGGGACAGGTATATTTTGGCTACACCTTC	CSVPGQVYFGYTF
TRBV29-1	TRBJ2-1	once	TRBD1	TGCAGCGTTTTTGACAGGGACGCTCGTAATGAGCAGTTCTTC	CSVFDRDARNEQFF
TRBV2	TRBJ2-1	.	TRBD2	TGTGCCAGCAGTGAAGCGCTTTTTAGCGGGGCCTACAATGAGCAGTTCTTC	CASSEALFSGAYNEQFF
TRBV19	TRBJ2-5	once	TRBD1	TGTGCCAGTAGTATGGCGGACAGGGCCGGTCAGACCCAGTACTTC	CASSMADRAGQTQYF
TRBV12-2	TRBJ1-4	.	.	TGTGCAAGTCCTTACTTCGAAGGGGGACCGGGGACAACTAATGAAAAACTGTTTTTT	CASPYFEGGPGTTNEKLFF
TRBV20-1	TRBJ1-2	.	.	TGCAGTGCTAGACAGGTTGATGGCTACACCTTC	CSARQVDGYTF
TRBV7-3	TRBJ1-2	.	.	TGTGCCAGCAGCTTAAATGGAGATGGCTACACCTTC	CASSLNGDGYTF
TRBV27	TRBJ2-5	.	TRBD2	TGTGCCAGCAGTTTGATTAGCGGGATGGAGACCCAGTACTTC	CASSLISGMETQYF
TRBV5-6	TRBJ1-2	few	.	TGTGCCAGCAGCTATTTTCCCCCCGTAGGCTACACCTTC	CASSYFPPVGYTF
TRBV19	TRBJ1-6	.	.	TGTGCCAGTAGTATAGACGGTACCTATAATTCACCCCTCCACTTT	CASSIDGTYNSPLHF
TRBV29-1	TRBJ2-6	.	.	TGCAGCGTCGCGGGACAGTCGATCTCTGGGGCCAACGTCCTGACTTTC	CSVAGQSISGANVLTF
TRBV7-4	TRBJ1-3	.	.	TGTGCCAGCAGCTTCCCACCGGAGAATTTAGTAGGAAACACCATATATTTT	CASSFPPENLVGNTIYF
TRBV19	TRBJ2-1	.	TRBD2	TGTGCCAGTAGTATAGTTGTGACTAGCGGCCTCGGGGAGCAGTTCTTC	CASSIVVTSGLGEQFF
TRBV6-6	TRBJ2-7	.	TRBD2	TGTGCCAGCAGTTCTCACGCGGGACTAGCGCTCGAGCAGTACTTC	CASSSHAGLALEQYF
TRBV7-3	TRBJ2-3	.	.	TGTGCCAGCAGCTTAGACAACACAGATACGCAGTATTTT	CASSLDNTDTQYF
TRBV9	TRBJ2-2	.	.	TGTGCCAGCAGCGTAGCTAGTTCCACCGGGGAGCTGTTTTTT	CASSVASSTGELFF
TRBV6-1	TRBJ1-4	.	.	TGTGCCAGCAGTGACCGACAGAATGAAAAACTGTTTTTT	CASSDRQNEKLFF
TRBV4-3	TRBJ1-2	once	.	TGCGCCAGCAGCCTCCTTCGAGGGAACGGTGGCTACACCTTC	CASSLLRGNGGYTF
TRBV4-3	TRBJ1-6	.	.	TGCGCCAGCAGCCGGAAGACACAGGGACGACTCGGTTCACCCCTCCACTTT	CASSRKTQGRLGSPLHF
TRBV9	TRBJ2-1	.	TRBD1	TGTGCCAGCAGCGTCGGTGGCAGGGGGTCCTACAATGAGCAGTTCTTC	CASSVGGRGSYNEQFF
TRBV9	TRBJ2-1	.	TRBD2	TGTGCCAGCAGCGTAGTAGACAGCGGGACGGTTAGTGAGCAGTTCTTC	CASSVVDSGTVSEQFF
TRBV9	TRBJ2-2	.	.	TGTGCCAGCAGCTTGGGGCCACAGGGACCTCAGAACACCGGGGAGCTGTTTTTT	CASSLGPQGPQNTGELFF
TRBV19	TRBJ1-4	.	TRBD1	TGTGCCAGTAGTATATTCTTCATTGCAGGGGGGAATGAAAAACTGTTTTTT	CASSIFFIAGGNEKLFF
TRBV15	TRBJ2-1	.	TRBD2	TGTGCCACCAGCCCCTTGGGGGTTGGACTAGCGGGGGGCCGTAGAAACAATGAGCAGTTCTTC	CATSPLGVGLAGGRRNNEQFF
TRBV5-1	TRBJ1-1	.	.	TGCGCCAGCAGCGAGGGAGGGTTGGACACTGAAGCTTTCTTT	CASSEGGLDTEAFF
TRBV28	TRBJ1-1	.	.	TGTGCCAGCAGTTTCGGCCAGGAGAACACTGAAGCTTTCTTT	CASSFGQENTEAFF
TRBV2	TRBJ1-5	.	TRBD1	TGTGCCAGCAGGGCGGGACAGGGAATAGCCCAGCCCCAGCATTTT	CASRAGQGIAQPQHF
TRBV5-1	TRBJ1-4	.	TRBD1	TGCGCCAGCAGCTGGGGACAGGGGGCTAGGAATGAAAAACTGTTTTTT	CASSWGQGARNEKLFF
TRBV28	TRBJ2-5	.	.	TGTGCCAGCAGTTTTGAGCAGGCCCAAGAGACCCAGTACTTC	CASSFEQAQETQYF
TRBV19	TRBJ1-2	.	.	TGTGCCAGTAGGCCTTTGGACACCAAAAACTATGGCTACACCTTC	CASRPLDTKNYGYTF
TRBV5-4	TRBJ1-4	.	.	TGTGCCAGCAGCTTGGGGGGGCCGAGCAATGAAAAACTGTTTTTT	CASSLGGPSNEKLFF
TRBV5-4	TRBJ2-1	.	TRBD2	TGTGCCAGCAGAGCCGGGACTATTTCCTACAATGAGCAGTTCTTC	CASRAGTISYNEQFF
TRBV7-3	TRBJ2-3	.	.	TGTGCCAGCTTGGGCAGGGGCGGAGATACGCAGTATTTT	CASLGRGGDTQYF
TRBV19	TRBJ2-2	.	.	TGTGCCAGTAGTATATTGACACAGAACACCGGGGAGCTGTTTTTT	CASSILTQNTGELFF
TRBV28	TRBJ1-3	.	.	TGTGCCAGCACCCGCTCTGGAAACACCATATATTTT	CASTRSGNTIYF
TRBV7-8	TRBJ1-3	once	.	TGTGCCAGCAGCGGAAACCTAGCCAGTGCCTTTGGAAACACCATATATTTT	CASSGNLASAFGNTIYF
TRBV27	TRBJ1-2	.	.	TGTGCCAGCAGTTTATCGCCTCGGGGAGCTAACTATGGCTACACCTTC	CASSLSPRGANYGYTF
TRBV10-3	TRBJ2-7	.	TRBD2	TGTGCCATCAGTGACGCACTCCCTGCTAGCGGGGGGACCTACGAGCAGTACTTC	CAISDALPASGGTYEQYF
TRBV5-5	TRBJ1-4	.	.	TGTGCCAGCAGCTTGATGGGCAAGGGGCCAGTTTCAACTAATGAAAAACTGTTTTTT	CASSLMGKGPVSTNEKLFF
TRBV6-1	TRBJ2-1	.	.	TGTGCCAGCAGTGACCGACTGGACTACAATGAGCAGTTCTTC	CASSDRLDYNEQFF
TRBV6-6	TRBJ2-7	.	TRBD1	TGTGCCAGCAAAGACAGGGACCTTAACTACGAGCAGTACTTC	CASKDRDLNYEQYF
TRBV5-6	TRBJ1-2	few	TRBD1	TGTGCCAGCAGCTTGGCCTATGGACAGGGGGCTGGCTACACCTTC	CASSLAYGQGAGYTF
TRBV7-8	TRBJ1-1	.	.	TGTGCCAGCAGCGACTACACTGAAGCTTTCTTT	CASSDYTEAFF
TRBV6-5	TRBJ1-1	.	.	TGTGCCAGCGGATCCCAGGGGAACACTGAAGCTTTCTTT	CASGSQGNTEAFF
TRBV5-4	TRBJ2-5	.	TRBD1	TGTGCCAGCAGCTTGACAGGGGTCAGAGAGACCCAGTACTTC	CASSLTGVRETQYF
TRBV15	TRBJ2-1	.	.	TGTGCCACCAGCCCAAGGACTATTCGGTACAATGAGCAGTTCTTC	CATSPRTIRYNEQFF
TRBV19	TRBJ1-1	.	.	TGTGCCAGTACCCTGGTGGGGGGGACCTCGAGGAACACTGAAGCTTTCTTT	CASTLVGGTSRNTEAFF
TRBV7-2	TRBJ1-1	.	.	TGTGCCAGCAGCTCAGGGTATAGCACTGAAGCTTTCTTT	CASSSGYSTEAFF
TRBV9	TRBJ2-5	.	.	TGTGCCAGCAGCGTAGCTTGGGGGCTTGGAGAGACCCAGTACTTC	CASSVAWGLGETQYF
TRBV10-3	TRBJ1-6	.	.	TGTGCCATCAGTGAGACAGGGCGTAATTCACCCCTCCACTTT	CAISETGRNSPLHF
TRBV10-3	TRBJ1-1	.	.	TGTGCCATCAGTGAGTCCAGTTGGAACACTGAAGCTTTCTTT	CAISESSWNTEAFF
TRBV9	TRBJ2-3	.	TRBD2	TGTGCCAGCAGAGGGTCCGGGCTAGCGGGAGATACGCAGTATTTT	CASRGSGLAGDTQYF
TRBV11-2	TRBJ2-2	.	.	TGTGCCAGCAGCTTAGTATCGGGGGTCCTTACCGGGGAGCTGTTTTTT	CASSLVSGVLTGELFF
TRBV29-1	TRBJ1-2	.	.	TGCAGCGTTGGCAGGAGGGGAGGAGTAGATGGCTACACCTTC	CSVGRRGGVDGYTF
TRBV3-1/TRBV3-2	TRBJ1-3	.	TRBD1	TGTGCCAGCAGTCAAGGGGGCAGGGCTTACTCTGGAAACACCATATATTTT	CASSQGGRAYSGNTIYF
TRBV6-6	TRBJ1-2	.	TRBD1	TGTGCCAGCAGTCTCGGGACAGCCGGGGGCTACACCTTC	CASSLGTAGGYTF
TRBV10-3	TRBJ1-5	.	.	TGTGCCATCAGTGGGCTCCCTGATCAGCCCCAGCATTTT	CAISGLPDQPQHF
TRBV19	TRBJ1-1	.	.	TGTGCCAGTAGTATAGGGCGGATCAGCGCCCTAACAAACACTGAAGCTTTCTTT	CASSIGRISALTNTEAFF
TRBV29-1	TRBJ1-1	.	.	TGCAGCGTTGAAGGGGGGCCAGATAGATTCCCCAGGGGAGCTTTCTTT	CSVEGGPDRFPRGAFF
TRBV28	TRBJ2-1	.	TRBD2	TGTGCCAGCAGTTTATTAGCGGGGGGGCCCGCTGAGCAGTTCTTC	CASSLLAGGPAEQFF